Below, 18 T cell receptor beta chains from the same sample are listed, as sequenced in a study of regulatory T cells in long-lasting Graves disease. Indicated time point: persistent/refractory GD, antithyroid drugs over 5 years with positive TRAb. TCR sequences were obtained from RNA taken from PBMCs. Arm-PCR of CDR3 regions and iRepertoire HTBI primers were the basis on which TCR beta libraries were built. One entry per CDR3 protein, called by TCRdb with MiXCR from the multiplex PCR reads. The sample lists 300,000 to 500,000 distinct CDR3 sequences; around 20% were seen once. Material: peripheral blood mononuclear cells (PBMCs), obtained when the disease was refractory, from a patient treated with antithyroid drugs. These receptors originate from a female donor with Graves disease.

This clonotype has ten or more counts. The chain has TRBV11-1 and TRBJ2-7, with a possible D match to TRBD2 (5 bases). V dropped 4 bases and J dropped 11 bases, with 27 bases sitting between them. Germline lookup yields CDR1 SGHAT and CDR2 FQDESV (reference sequence). The CDR3 is made up of 16 amino acids. The CDR3 here is CASSSLTGISTGGEYF. The CDR3 coding sequence is TGTGCCAGCAGCTCCCTGACGGGAATTTCAACTGGTGGGGAGTACTTC.

In its sample, this clonotype was seen many times. The CDR3, as DNA: TGTGCCAGCAGTTTAGCCGGGGACGTGGAAAAACTGTTTTTT. This sequence encodes CASSLAGDVEKLFF. J is TRBJ1-4 and V is TRBV12-3 or TRBV12-4; TRBD1 might be the D (5 bases). This CDR3 has 14 amino acids. V was pared by 0 bases and J by 8 bases, with 10 bases between.

This clonotype was counted at least ten times. The chain is built from TRBV20-1 and TRBJ2-5; D tentatively reads TRBD1 or TRBD2 (5 bases each). The CDR3 length is 11 residues. Trimming took off 5 bases at V and 8 bases at J, with 12 bases between the two ends. Germline V gene data show CDR1 as DFQATT and CDR2 as SNEGSKA (reference sequence). The CDR3 DNA reads TGCAGTGCTGGGGAGACAGCCACCCAGTACTTC. Protein sequence: CSAGETATQYF.

The chain carries TRBV7-9 and TRBJ2-5, with D perhaps TRBD1 or TRBD2 (5 bases each). V dropped 6 bases and J dropped 5 bases, with 16 bases sitting between them. The germline CDR1 and CDR2 sequences are SEHNR and FQNEAQ (reference sequence). The CDR3 totals 14 residues. This CDR3 is CASSSPQGDETQYF. In nucleotides, the CDR3 is TGTGCCAGCAGTTCGCCCCAGGGAGATGAGACCCAGTACTTC.

In its sample, this clonotype was seen a few times. The V gene is TRBV12-5, the J gene TRBJ1-2; 7 nucleotides agree with TRBD1. Germline CDR1 reads LGHNT; CDR2 reads FRNRAP. The V and J ends lost 4 bases and 8 bases, in that order; junction bases with no gene match: 10. The CDR3 consists of 14 residues. For the CDR3, the DNA is TGTGCTAGTGGTTCTTTACAGGGGTTGGGAGGCTACACCTTC. As protein: CASGSLQGLGGYTF.

This clonotype was detected many times. V and J are TRBV2 and TRBJ2-5; the D gene is possibly TRBD1 (6 bases). Trimming took 0 bases from V and 5 from J, leaving 13 bases between them. Germline V gene lookup returns CDR1 SNHLY and CDR2 FYNNEI. This CDR3 comprises 15 residues. The CDR3 reads CASSEADGGRETQYF. The CDR3 bases are TGTGCCAGCAGTGAAGCTGATGGGGGCCGGGAGACCCAGTACTTC.

This clonotype was recorded at least ten times. The chain joins TRBV6-1 to TRBJ1-2, with D maybe TRBD1 (5 bases). The germline V gene has CDR1 MNHNS and CDR2 SASEGT. The V gene lost 10 bases and the J gene lost 2 bases, with 17 bases spanning the gap. The CDR3 spans 14 residues. As DNA, the CDR3 is TGTGCCACCTCGGGCGGGGCAAACAACTATGGCTACACCTTC. Protein product: CATSGGANNYGYTF.

This clonotype was seen at least ten times. The chain employs TRBV28 and TRBJ1-2; 11 bases align to TRBD1. J gave up 7 bases and V 6 bases, and 10 bases lay outside the gene matches. The CDR3 consists of 15 residues. Germline V gene lookup returns CDR1 MDHEN and CDR2 SYDVKM. CDR3 DNA sequence: TGTGCCAGCAGACTAATTGGACAGGGGGCGCGTGGCTACACCTTC. Its translation: CASRLIGQGARGYTF.

This clonotype was counted between two and nine times. The chain links TRBV20-1 to TRBJ1-1; D possibly corresponds to TRBD1 (6 bases). This CDR3 is built from 12 residues. V was trimmed by 1 base and J by 7 bases, leaving 10 bases between them. The germline V gene has CDR1 DFQATT and CDR2 SNEGSKA (reference sequence). CDR3 DNA sequence: TGCAGTGCTAGAGCGGGGGACATTGAAGCTTTCTTT. Translating gives CSARAGDIEAFF.

A few counts support this clonotype. The V gene is TRBV20-1, the J gene TRBJ2-7, with D uncertain. The germline V and J ends were trimmed by 4 bases and 3 bases, with 10 bases remaining between them. The germline CDR1 and CDR2 sequences are DFQATT and SNEGSKA (reference sequence). The CDR3 is made up of 12 amino acids. The CDR3 here is CSATDRHYEQYF. CDR3 coding DNA: TGCAGTGCTACAGACCGTCACTACGAGCAGTACTTC.

This clonotype was counted only a few times. A much larger clone lies a single base off, so this may be a read error. This chain connects TRBV2 to TRBJ1-2; no firm D call. Germline V CDR1 and CDR2: SNHLY, FYNNEI. The CDR3 spans 11 residues. CDR3 sequence reads: CASRGSYGCTF. DNA of the CDR3: TGTGCCAGCAGGGGAAGCTATGGCTGCACCTTC.

This clonotype has only a few counts. The chain carries TRBV5-1 and TRBJ2-7; the D is unclear. The CDR3 runs 14 residues. V gave up 5 bases and J gave up 0 bases, with 12 bases separating them. CDR1 and CDR2 (germline): SGHRS, YFSETQ. CDR3 sequence (DNA): TGCGCCAGCAGACCCAGGACCGACTCCTACGAGCAGTACTTC. Its protein is CASRPRTDSYEQYF.

There are a few counts of this clonotype. The DNA of the CDR3 is TGCAGTGCTAGACCGGGACAGACGAACACCGGGGAGCTGTTTTTT. Its translation: CSARPGQTNTGELFF. V usage is TRBV20-1 and J usage is TRBJ2-2; 7 bases align to TRBD1. This CDR3 contains 15 residues. The V segment lost 2 bases and the J segment 0 bases; nucleotides outside the gene matches: 3. CDR1 and CDR2 (germline): DFQATT, SNEGSKA (reference sequence).

V usage is TRBV9 and J usage is TRBJ2-3; no clear D gene. V shed 4 bases and J shed 8 bases, with 8 bases lying between them. Germline V CDR1 and CDR2: SGDLS, YYNGEE. The CDR3 extends over 11 amino acids. The CDR3 DNA reads TGTGCCAGCAGCTCCTCTGCTACGCAGTATTTT. This gives the protein CASSSSATQYF.

At least ten counts were recorded for this clonotype. J is TRBJ1-3 and V is TRBV3-1, with D possibly matching TRBD1 (6 bases). This CDR3 comprises 14 residues. V was trimmed by 3 bases and J by 2 bases, leaving 8 bases between them. Germline V gene sequence: CDR1 LGHDT, CDR2 YNNKEL (reference sequence). CDR3 sequence: CASSQGQPGNTIYF. CDR3 DNA: TGTGCCAGCAGCCAGGGACAACCTGGAAACACCATATATTTT.

In regard to this clonotype: This may be a read error: a much more frequent sequence differs by one nucleotide. The chain is built from TRBV6-1 and TRBJ2-7; D might be TRBD1 (6 bases). From germline, CDR1 is MNHNS and CDR2 SASEGT. There are 14 residues in the CDR3. The CDR3 spells CASSGQTGDYEHYF. The CDR3 nucleotides are TGTGCCAGCAGTGGCCAGACAGGAGACTACGAGCATTACTTC.

Only a few counts were recorded for this clonotype. J is TRBJ2-5 and V is TRBV5-1; perhaps TRBD1 as D (5 bases). CDR1 is SGHRS and CDR2 is YFSETQ in the germline V gene. The CDR3 has 14 amino acids. V was shortened by 6 bases and J by 2 bases, with 14 bases between the two germline ends. CDR3 nucleotides: TGCGCCAGCACCCCCCGGGCAGGGCAAGAGACCCAGTACTTC. This codes for CASTPRAGQETQYF. The full variable domain, completed using reference TRBV5-1 and TRBJ2-5, is KAGVTQTPRYLIKTRGQQVTLSCSPISGHRSVSWYQQTPGQGLQFLFEYFSETQRNKGNFPGRFSGRQFSNSRSEMNVSTLELGDSALYLCASTPRAGQETQYFGPGTRLLVL.

This clonotype has only a few counts. The chain joins TRBV7-9 to TRBJ1-1, with D possibly being TRBD1 (5 bases). Germline-derived CDR1 and CDR2 are SEHNR and FQNEAQ (reference sequence). This CDR3 contains 14 residues. Trimming shortened V by 4 bases and J by 0 bases, and 9 bases separated the two germline ends. The CDR3 coding sequence is TGTGCCAGCAGCTCGACAGAAATGAACACTGAAGCTTTCTTT. Its protein product is CASSSTEMNTEAFF.